A selection of T cell receptor beta chains follows, all from one sample in a study of cytomegalovirus exposure and HLA in healthy donors. The method was immunoSEQ multiplex PCR; TCRdb's version includes in-frame clones alone and lacks a portion of them. The profile shows more than 90,000 clones, around three quarters of them singletons. The sample was PBMCs. These receptors all come from a young man in good health and CMV-seropositive. The CDR3 runs from the conserved cysteine through the conserved F or W. The D gene is left open where the match is weak. Clone size is not always given. Where it is, it says once, few, many or a class for expanded clones.

V gene: TRBV2
D gene: TRBD1
clone size: -
CDR3 length: 16
J gene: TRBJ1-2
CDR3 DNA: TGTGCCAGCAGTGAAGTTCTGGCAGGGGGGAACTATGGCTACACCTTC
CDR3 protein: CASSEVLAGGNYGYTF

V gene: TRBV7-9
D gene: TRBD1
clone size: -
CDR3 length: 16
J gene: TRBJ2-5
CDR3 DNA: TGTGCCAGCAGCTCAGACAGGGGGCCTTTGAGAGAGACCCAGTACTTC
CDR3 protein: CASSSDRGPLRETQYF

V gene: TRBV7-2
D gene: TRBD1
clone size: -
CDR3 length: 14
J gene: TRBJ1-3
CDR3 DNA: TGTGCCAGCAGCTCCGGGACAGGGGGAAACACCATATATTTT
CDR3 protein: CASSSGTGGNTIYF

V gene: TRBV18
D gene: TRBD2
clone size: -
CDR3 length: 17
J gene: TRBJ2-1
CDR3 DNA: TGTGCCAGCTCACGAGGGACTAGCGGGGGGGCGTACAATGAGCAGTTCTTC
CDR3 protein: CASSRGTSGGAYNEQFF

V gene: TRBV7-2
D gene: TRBD2
clone size: -
CDR3 length: 16
J gene: TRBJ2-1
CDR3 DNA: TGTGCCAGCAGCTCACTTAGCGGGAGCTCCTACAATGAGCAGTTCTTC
CDR3 protein: CASSSLSGSSYNEQFF

V gene: TRBV7-2
D gene: TRBD1
clone size: few
CDR3 length: 12
J gene: TRBJ2-1
CDR3 DNA: TGTGCCAGCAGGAGGACAGGGGGCGAGCAGTTCTTC
CDR3 protein: CASRRTGGEQFF

V gene: TRBV7-9
D gene: TRBD1
clone size: -
CDR3 length: 15
J gene: TRBJ2-3
CDR3 DNA: TGTGCCAGCAGCTTAAAATACAGGGGGAACGATACGCAGTATTTT
CDR3 protein: CASSLKYRGNDTQYF

V gene: TRBV5-1
D gene: TRBD1
clone size: -
CDR3 length: 16
J gene: TRBJ2-3
CDR3 DNA: TGCGCCAGCAGCTACTTTACAGGGGAATCAGCAGATACGCAGTATTTT
CDR3 protein: CASSYFTGESADTQYF

V gene: TRBV7-9
D gene: TRBD2
clone size: -
CDR3 length: 12
J gene: TRBJ2-7
CDR3 DNA: TGTGCCAGCAGCACGCGGGGGGACGAGCAGTACTTC
CDR3 protein: CASSTRGDEQYF

V gene: TRBV6-5
D gene: -
clone size: once
CDR3 length: 16
J gene: TRBJ2-1
CDR3 DNA: TGTGCCAGCAGTTACGGCCAGGGTAGCTCCTACAATGAGCAGTTCTTC
CDR3 protein: CASSYGQGSSYNEQFF

V gene: TRBV13
D gene: TRBD2
clone size: -
CDR3 length: 16
J gene: TRBJ2-3
CDR3 DNA: TGTGCCAGCAGCGTTCTCGGACTAGCGGGCACAGATACGCAGTATTTT
CDR3 protein: CASSVLGLAGTDTQYF

V gene: TRBV29-1
D gene: -
clone size: -
CDR3 length: 12
J gene: TRBJ1-4
CDR3 DNA: TGCAGCGTTGGGGACAATAATGAAAAACTGTTTTTT
CDR3 protein: CSVGDNNEKLFF

V gene: TRBV11-2
D gene: -
clone size: -
CDR3 length: 12
J gene: TRBJ2-7
CDR3 DNA: TGTGCCAGCAGCAGCCTAGGATTTGAGCAGTACTTC
CDR3 protein: CASSSLGFEQYF

V gene: TRBV5-6
D gene: TRBD1
clone size: -
CDR3 length: 16
J gene: TRBJ1-2
CDR3 DNA: TGTGCCAGCAGCTTGTTGGGAGACAGGGAGCGGGATGGCTACACCTTC
CDR3 protein: CASSLLGDRERDGYTF

V gene: TRBV7-2
D gene: TRBD1
clone size: -
CDR3 length: 16
J gene: TRBJ1-2
CDR3 DNA: TGTGCCAGCAGGGCCCTCGGGACAGTGGGAAATGATGGCTACACCTTC
CDR3 protein: CASRALGTVGNDGYTF

V gene: TRBV28
D gene: TRBD1
clone size: few
CDR3 length: 15
J gene: TRBJ1-5
CDR3 DNA: TGTGCCAGCAGGCGGGACAGAAATAGCAATCAGCCCCAGCATTTT
CDR3 protein: CASRRDRNSNQPQHF

V gene: TRBV19
D gene: -
clone size: -
CDR3 length: 14
J gene: TRBJ2-2
CDR3 DNA: TGTGCCAGTAGTATAGCCCTAGGAGATGGGGAGCTGTTTTTT
CDR3 protein: CASSIALGDGELFF

V gene: TRBV5-4
D gene: TRBD2
clone size: -
CDR3 length: 14
J gene: TRBJ2-5
CDR3 DNA: TGTGCCAGCAGCTTGGTAGCGGGGGAAGAGACCCAGTACTTC
CDR3 protein: CASSLVAGEETQYF

V gene: TRBV7-2
D gene: TRBD1
clone size: -
CDR3 length: 14
J gene: TRBJ2-1
CDR3 DNA: TGTGCCAGCAGCCCACAGGGGACCCACAATGAGCAGTTCTTC
CDR3 protein: CASSPQGTHNEQFF

V gene: TRBV29-1
D gene: -
clone size: -
CDR3 length: 13
J gene: TRBJ1-1
CDR3 DNA: TGCAGCGTTGATTGGGGGAGCGGGTCTGAAGCTTTCTTT
CDR3 protein: CSVDWGSGSEAFF

V gene: TRBV5-1
D gene: -
clone size: -
CDR3 length: 14
J gene: TRBJ2-7
CDR3 DNA: TGCGCCAGCAGCTTGGCCCTCGGTTCCTACGAGCAGTACTTC
CDR3 protein: CASSLALGSYEQYF

V gene: TRBV2
D gene: TRBD1
clone size: -
CDR3 length: 15
J gene: TRBJ2-2
CDR3 DNA: TGTGCCAGCAGTGAAAGGGACAGGGTAGGCGGGGAGCTGTTTTTT
CDR3 protein: CASSERDRVGGELFF

V gene: TRBV7-9
D gene: -
clone size: few
CDR3 length: 14
J gene: TRBJ1-1
CDR3 DNA: TGTGCCAGCAGCCTCGTCAGGGGTAACACTGAAGCTTTCTTT
CDR3 protein: CASSLVRGNTEAFF

V gene: TRBV5-6
D gene: TRBD1
clone size: once
CDR3 length: 16
J gene: TRBJ2-7
CDR3 DNA: TGTGCCAGCAGTTTGGTTGACAGGGACCCACCCTACGAGCAGTACTTC
CDR3 protein: CASSLVDRDPPYEQYF

V gene: TRBV6-1
D gene: TRBD1
clone size: few
CDR3 length: 15
J gene: TRBJ1-4
CDR3 DNA: TGTGCCAGCAGTAGTTCGACAGGGCGGATTGAAAAACTGTTTTTT
CDR3 protein: CASSSSTGRIEKLFF

V gene: TRBV6-5
D gene: -
clone size: -
CDR3 length: 14
J gene: TRBJ2-1
CDR3 DNA: TGTGCCAGCAAGCCAGCGGATTCCTACAATGAGCAGTTCTTC
CDR3 protein: CASKPADSYNEQFF

V gene: TRBV7-9
D gene: -
clone size: -
CDR3 length: 12
J gene: TRBJ2-7
CDR3 DNA: TGTGCCAGCAGCCATCAGGGCCCCGAGCAGTACTTC
CDR3 protein: CASSHQGPEQYF

V gene: TRBV2
D gene: -
clone size: -
CDR3 length: 11
J gene: TRBJ2-1
CDR3 DNA: TGTGCCAGCAGTGCAACGGCAGGGCAGTTCTTC
CDR3 protein: CASSATAGQFF

V gene: TRBV6-1
D gene: TRBD1
clone size: -
CDR3 length: 12
J gene: TRBJ1-2
CDR3 DNA: TGTGCCAGTACAGGGGGCGGCAAAAGCTACACCTTC
CDR3 protein: CASTGGGKSYTF

V gene: TRBV5-1
D gene: -
clone size: -
CDR3 length: 15
J gene: TRBJ2-7
CDR3 DNA: TGCGCCAGCAGCACCCAACAGGGTGTATACTACGAGCAGTACTTC
CDR3 protein: CASSTQQGVYYEQYF

V gene: TRBV11-2
D gene: -
clone size: -
CDR3 length: 14
J gene: TRBJ1-2
CDR3 DNA: TGTGCCAGCAGCTTATCCCCGGGGAACTATGGCTACACCTTC
CDR3 protein: CASSLSPGNYGYTF